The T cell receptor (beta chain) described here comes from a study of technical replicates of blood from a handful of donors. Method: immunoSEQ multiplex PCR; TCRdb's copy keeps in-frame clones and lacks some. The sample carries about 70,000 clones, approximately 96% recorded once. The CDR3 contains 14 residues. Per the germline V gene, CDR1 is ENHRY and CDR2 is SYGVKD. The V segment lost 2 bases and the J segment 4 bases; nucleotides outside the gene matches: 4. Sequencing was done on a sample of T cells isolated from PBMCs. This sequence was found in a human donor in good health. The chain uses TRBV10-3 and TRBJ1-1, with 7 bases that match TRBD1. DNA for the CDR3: TGTGCCATCAGTGAGGTAACAGGGGTCACTGAAGCTTTCTTT. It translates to CAISEVTGVTEAFF.